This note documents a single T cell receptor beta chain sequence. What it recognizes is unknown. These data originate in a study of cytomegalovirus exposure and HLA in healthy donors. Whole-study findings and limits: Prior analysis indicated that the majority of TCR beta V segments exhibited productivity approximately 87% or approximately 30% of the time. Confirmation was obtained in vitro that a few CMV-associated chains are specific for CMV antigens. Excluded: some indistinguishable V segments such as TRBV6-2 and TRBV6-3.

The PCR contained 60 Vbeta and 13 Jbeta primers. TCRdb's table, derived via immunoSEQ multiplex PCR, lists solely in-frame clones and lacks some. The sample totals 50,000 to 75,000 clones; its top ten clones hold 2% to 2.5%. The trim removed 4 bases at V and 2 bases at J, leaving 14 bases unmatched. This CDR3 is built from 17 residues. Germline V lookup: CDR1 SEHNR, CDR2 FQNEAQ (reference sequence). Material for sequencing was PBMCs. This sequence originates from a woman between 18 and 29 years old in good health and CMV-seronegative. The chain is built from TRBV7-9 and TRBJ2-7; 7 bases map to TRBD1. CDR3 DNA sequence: TGTGCCAGCAGCTCCAGCACCGGCGACAGGGTCGCCTACGAGCAGTACTTC. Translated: CASSSSTGDRVAYEQYF.